These 24 T cell receptor beta chains originate from one sample sequenced in a study of neurological immune-mediated disorders. Time point meaning: longitudinal time-point 2. One entry per CDR3 protein, called by TCRdb with MiXCR from the 5' RACE reads. Counted here are over 30,000 distinct CDR3 sequences, about 12% occurring once; the ten biggest clones make up about 2.5%. Sequenced: PBMCs. Receptors were obtained from a middle-aged woman in good health.

V gene TRBV25-1 combines with J gene TRBJ2-5; 8 bases map to TRBD1. The CDR3 runs 15 residues. Trimming cost V 4 bases and J 4 bases; bases outside gene matches: 8. Germline loops: CDR1 MGHDK, CDR2 SYGVNS. The CDR3 here is CASSVAQGAGETQYF. DNA of the CDR3: TGTGCCAGCAGTGTCGCCCAGGGGGCCGGAGAGACCCAGTACTTC.

At least ten counts were recorded for this clonotype. One end of the junction does not line up with germline, which may come from a read error. V and J are TRBV5-1 and TRBJ1-2; D gene unclear. The CDR3 runs to 13 residues. CDR1 is SGHRS and CDR2 is YFSETQ in the germline V gene. In nucleotides, the CDR3 is TGCGCCAGCAGCTTCAAAGAACAGACCGCCCCTGCCTTC. Protein product: CASSFKEQTAPAF.

This clonotype has ten or more counts. The rearrangement uses TRBV20-1 and TRBJ2-3; 12 nucleotides match TRBD2. Germline assignment: CDR1 DFQATT and CDR2 SNEGSKA (reference sequence). Trimming took 0 bases from V and 6 from J; bases not matched to a gene: 10. The CDR3 is 17 residues long. CDR3 amino acids: CSARDSGTSGPWDTQYF. In DNA form, the CDR3 reads TGCAGTGCTAGAGATTCCGGGACTAGCGGGCCCTGGGATACGCAGTATTTT.

Many counts were recorded for this clonotype. The chain carries TRBV5-1 and TRBJ1-5; D is perhaps TRBD1 (5 bases). Germline CDR1 is SGHRS and CDR2 is YFSETQ. The CDR3 has 15 amino acids. V dropped 0 bases and J dropped 1 base, with 8 bases sitting between them. The CDR3 loop is CASSLDQGSNQPQHF. As DNA, the CDR3 is TGCGCCAGCAGCTTGGATCAGGGAAGCAATCAGCCCCAGCATTTT.

This clonotype appeared many times. The chain carries TRBV6-5 and TRBJ2-5, with D unclear. Trimming pared 6 bases from V and 0 bases from J, leaving 8 bases between. The CDR3 spans 13 residues. Germline V gives CDR1 MNHEY, CDR2 SVGAGI. DNA for the CDR3: TGTGCCAGCAGCCCCAACCACCAAGAGACCCAGTACTTC. It translates to CASSPNHQETQYF.

This clonotype has ten or more counts. An end of the junction differs from the germline gene, which may be a read error. This chain uses TRBV20-1 with TRBJ1-2; TRBD1 aligns across 9 bases. The germline V gene has CDR1 DFQATT and CDR2 SNEGSKA (reference sequence). The CDR3 totals 14 residues. DNA of the CDR3: TGCAGTGCTGGAGAGGGACAGGGAGTCTATGGCTACACCTTC. Translated: CSAGEGQGVYGYTF.

This clonotype was seen repeatedly, ten times or more. V gene TRBV6-5 combines with J gene TRBJ2-1; the D call may be TRBD1 or TRBD2 (5 bases each). This CDR3 comprises 15 residues. V was pared by 6 bases and J by 1 base, with 13 bases between. CDR1 and CDR2 (germline): MNHEY, SVGAGI. The CDR3 nucleotides are TGTGCCAGCAGCCGGGACGGAGATTCCTACAATGAGCAGTTCTTC. Protein sequence: CASSRDGDSYNEQFF.

There are many counts of this clonotype. The chain recombines TRBV4-2 with TRBJ2-1; a possible D gene is TRBD2 (7 bases). The length of the CDR3 is 16 residues. Germline values: CDR1 LGHNA, CDR2 YNFKEQ. The V and J ends lost 1 base and 3 bases respectively, with 13 bases between them. The CDR3, as DNA: TGTGCCAGCAGCCAAGCCCCGGGGGGCTTCTACAATGAGCAGTTCTTC. Amino acids: CASSQAPGGFYNEQFF.

This clonotype was observed many times. J is TRBJ1-5 and V is TRBV4-1; no firm D call. The CDR3 is 15 residues long. Trimming took off 1 base at V and 0 bases at J, with 7 bases between the two ends. The germline V gene encodes CDR1 MGHRA and CDR2 YSYEKL. CDR3 protein: CASSQVVTSNQPQHF. The CDR3 DNA follows: TGCGCCAGCAGCCAAGTAGTGACTAGCAATCAGCCCCAGCATTTT.

This clonotype was seen many times. The V gene is TRBV6-2 or TRBV6-3, the J gene TRBJ2-3, with 13 positions matching TRBD2. CDR1 is MNHEY and CDR2 is SVGEGT in the germline V gene. Trimming cost V 6 bases and J 5 bases; bases outside gene matches: 5. CDR3 size: 15 residues. CDR3 in amino acids: CASSPGLAGVDTQYF. The CDR3, as DNA: TGTGCCAGCAGCCCCGGACTAGCGGGAGTAGATACGCAGTATTTT.

Many counts were recorded for this clonotype. This chain connects TRBV12-3 or TRBV12-4 to TRBJ2-4, with D perhaps matching TRBD1 (5 bases). CDR3 size: 15 residues. Trimming shortened V by 7 bases and J by 9 bases, and 22 bases separated the two germline ends. CDR3 DNA sequence: TGTGCCAGCACCTTAGGGGTTGGGCAGGGAAGCATTCAGTACTTC. It specifies CASTLGVGQGSIQYF.

This chain connects TRBV19 to TRBJ1-1, with a weak D call TRBD1 (6 bases). V was clipped by 6 bases and J by 1 base, with 15 bases between them. CDR1 is LNHDA, CDR2 SQIVND, per germline (reference sequence). CDR3 length: 15 amino acids. This CDR3 is CASSHPRGGNTEAFF. The DNA of the CDR3 is TGTGCCAGTAGCCACCCCAGGGGTGGGAACACTGAAGCTTTCTTT.

In its sample, this clonotype was seen many times. The chain recombines TRBV14 with TRBJ2-3, with a weak D call TRBD2 (5 bases). The CDR3 has 15 amino acids. Trimming cost V 2 bases and J 8 bases, with 17 bases left between them. Germline assignment: CDR1 SGHDN and CDR2 FVKESK. The CDR3: CASSQIPGEAGTQYF. The CDR3 DNA reads TGTGCCAGCAGCCAAATTCCGGGTGAGGCGGGTACGCAGTATTTT.

This clonotype was recorded at least ten times. J is TRBJ1-2 and V is TRBV11-2; no firm D call. Looked up from germline, CDR1 is SGHAT and CDR2 is FQNNGV. The V end was cut by 5 bases, the J end by 8 bases, with 15 bases between. The CDR3 sequence is 13 residues long. The CDR3 DNA reads TGTGCCAGCAGCCCCCCATTCGGTTGGGGCTACACCTTC. Translation gives CASSPPFGWGYTF.

This clonotype was seen many times. This sequence joins TRBV27 and TRBJ2-1; tentatively, D is TRBD2 (7 bases). This CDR3 has 15 residues. V lost 1 base, J lost 4 bases, and 11 bases lay in between. CDR1 is MNHEY and CDR2 is SMNVEV in the germline V gene (reference sequence). The CDR3 sequence is CASSLWGGHYNEQFF. As DNA, the CDR3 is TGTGCCAGCAGTTTATGGGGGGGGCATTACAATGAGCAGTTCTTC.

A remark on this clonotype: At one of its ends the junction is not consistent with the germline gene, which may arise from a read error. V is TRBV12-3 or TRBV12-4 and J is TRBJ2-1, with a weak D call TRBD1 (6 bases). The CDR3 is 16 amino acids. The DNA for the CDR3 is TGTGCCAGCAGAATACCCGGGGACACCATTAACAATGAGCAGATCTTC. Translation: CASRIPGDTINNEQIF.

This clonotype was observed at least ten times. This chain connects TRBV7-2 to TRBJ1-6; 8 nucleotides match TRBD1. V shed 5 bases and J 2 bases; nucleotides not matched to a gene: 8. The germline V gene encodes CDR1 SGHTA and CDR2 FQGNSA. The CDR3 loop spans 17 amino acids. CDR3 loop: CASSRDRGGTYNSPLHF. The CDR3 DNA sequence: TGTGCCAGCAGCCGTGACAGGGGAGGGACCTATAATTCACCCCTCCACTTT.

This clonotype was recorded many times. This sequence joins TRBV20-1 and TRBJ1-2, with D perhaps matching TRBD1 (6 bases). The length of the CDR3 is 14 residues. The germline V gene encodes CDR1 DFQATT and CDR2 SNEGSKA (reference sequence). V was clipped by 0 bases and J by 2 bases, with 10 bases between them. This chain's CDR3 is CSARDRQGNYGYTF. The CDR3 DNA follows: TGCAGTGCTAGAGATCGGCAGGGGAACTATGGCTACACCTTC.

This clonotype was counted at least ten times. The chain carries TRBV7-2 and TRBJ2-2; D is perhaps TRBD1 or TRBD2 (5 bases each). Germline V gene sequence: CDR1 SGHTA, CDR2 FQGNSA. CDR3 size: 13 residues. V was pared by 1 base and J by 7 bases, with 7 bases between. CDR3 bases: TGTGCCAGCAGCTTAGTTGGGGGCGGGGAGCTGTTTTTT. It codes for CASSLVGGGELFF.

This clonotype has at least ten counts. The rearrangement uses TRBV5-1 and TRBJ1-5; no firm D call. Germline values: CDR1 SGHRS, CDR2 YFSETQ. CDR3 size: 13 residues. V shed 4 bases and J shed 7 bases, with 12 bases lying between them. The CDR3 region has the DNA TGCGCCAGCAGCACAGACGCGGGGCAGCCCCAGCATTTT. Protein: CASSTDAGQPQHF.

The chain carries TRBV5-8 and TRBJ2-1, with 7 bases identical to TRBD2. V lost 2 bases to trimming and J lost 4 bases; unmatched junction nucleotides: 6. The CDR3 runs 15 residues. Germline-derived CDR1 and CDR2 are SGHTS and YDEGEE. The DNA for the CDR3 is TGTGCCAGCAGCTTTTCGGGGGAGGGGTACAATGAGCAGTTCTTC. It yields the protein CASSFSGEGYNEQFF.

This clonotype was found many times. J is TRBJ2-7 and V is TRBV20-1; D unclear. Per germline, CDR1 DFQATT and CDR2 SNEGSKA (reference sequence). The CDR3 is 12 residues long. V lost 1 base to trimming and J lost 5 bases, with 9 bases between them. The CDR3 DNA reads as TGCAGTGCTAGAGTCGGACGGCACGAGCAGTACTTC. Its protein is CSARVGRHEQYF.

This clonotype was picked up many times. The chain recombines TRBV7-2 with TRBJ1-2; D gene uncertain. CDR3 length: 13 amino acids. Germline V CDR1 and CDR2: SGHTA, FQGNSA. The V gene lost 5 bases and the J gene lost 2 bases, with 9 bases spanning the gap. The CDR3 DNA follows: TGTGCCAGCAGCCCTGGACTGAACTATGGCTACACCTTC. The encoded protein is CASSPGLNYGYTF.

This clonotype was found a few times. The chain employs TRBV7-2 and TRBJ2-7; D is unclear. This CDR3 is built from 15 residues. The V end was cut by 5 bases, the J end by 6 bases, with 20 bases between. From germline, CDR1 is SGHTA and CDR2 FQGNSA. The CDR3 here is CASSPASSAWSEQYF. The CDR3 DNA reads TGTGCCAGCAGCCCCGCTTCGTCTGCCTGGAGCGAGCAGTACTTC.